These 5 T cell receptor beta chains came from one sample sequenced in a study of cytomegalovirus exposure and HLA in healthy donors. A multiplex PCR was run with 60 Vbeta primers and 13 Jbeta primers. Sequencing was performed with immunoSEQ multiplex PCR; in TCRdb, only in-frame clones are kept and a portion is missing. The sample lists some 150,000 clones, about 82% occurring once. The specimen sequenced was PBMCs. The receptors derive from a female donor in good health and CMV-seronegative.

The genes are TRBV18 and TRBJ2-3, with 11 bases matching TRBD2. J lost 0 bases, V lost 3 bases, and 2 bases had no gene match. Germline-derived CDR1 and CDR2 are KGHSH and LQKENI. This CDR3 spans 16 amino acids. This chain's CDR3 is CASSPTSGASTDTQYF. The CDR3, as DNA: TGTGCCAGCTCACCGACTAGCGGGGCAAGCACAGATACGCAGTATTTT.

This clone was observed a few times. The J gene is TRBJ1-1, the V gene TRBV7-2, with D tentatively TRBD1 (5 bases). This CDR3 comprises 14 residues. Germline V CDR1 and CDR2: SGHTA, FQGNSA. Trimming took off 7 bases at V and 1 base at J, with 13 bases between the two ends. In nucleotides, the CDR3 is TGTGCCAGCAACCTCGGGGGGACGAACACTGAAGCTTTCTTT. It is translated as CASNLGGTNTEAFF.

V and J are TRBV7-2 and TRBJ1-5; a possible D gene is TRBD1 (6 bases). This CDR3 is built from 13 residues. The germline V gene encodes CDR1 SGHTA and CDR2 FQGNSA. Deletions cut 5 bases from V and 7 bases from J, with 12 bases between. The CDR3 spells CASSAQGLQPQHF. The CDR3 DNA sequence: TGTGCCAGCAGCGCCCAGGGGCTCCAGCCCCAGCATTTT. The full variable domain, with the rest looked up from reference TRBV7-2 and TRBJ1-5, is GAGVSQSPSNKVTEKGKDVELRCDPISGHTALYWYRQSLGQGLEFLIYFQGNSAPDKSGLPSDRFSAERTGGSVSTLTIQRTQQEDSAVYLCASSAQGLQPQHFGDGTRLSIL.

V usage is TRBV5-1 and J usage is TRBJ2-7; TRBD2 might be the D (5 bases). With 4 bases removed from V and 4 bases from J, the gap between germline ends came to 12 bases. This CDR3 region has 13 residues. Germline V lookup: CDR1 SGHRS, CDR2 YFSETQ. CDR3 coding DNA: TGCGCCAGCAGCCAAGAGAGCGGATACGAGCAGTACTTC. This encodes CASSQESGYEQYF.

J is TRBJ1-6 and V is TRBV18, with D perhaps matching TRBD1 (5 bases). The CDR3 consists of 14 residues. Germline values: CDR1 KGHSH, CDR2 LQKENI. The V and J ends lost 2 bases and 8 bases respectively, with 10 bases between them. The CDR3 bases are TGTGCCAGCTCACCAGCCAGGGAAGATTCACCCCTCCACTTT. Amino acid sequence: CASSPAREDSPLHF.